These 31 T cell receptor beta chains were sequenced from one sample in a study of regulatory T cells in long-lasting Graves disease. This sample's time point: persistent/refractory GD, antithyroid drugs over 5 years with positive TRAb. Making the TCR library involved RNA that had been extracted from PBMCs. Both iRepertoire HTBI primers and Arm-PCR of CDR3 regions were used to build the TCR beta libraries. TCRdb re-analysed the multiplex PCR reads in MiXCR, keeping a single row per CDR3 protein. The sample lists over 450,000 distinct CDR3 sequences; under 25% were seen once. Sample: peripheral blood mononuclear cells (PBMCs), taken when the disease was refractory, from a patient treated with antithyroid drugs. The receptors come from a female donor with Graves disease.

This clonotype was seen a few times. The chain recombines TRBV20-1 with TRBJ2-7; 8 positions match TRBD1. Germline CDR1 reads DFQATT; CDR2 reads SNEGSKA (reference sequence). The CDR3 runs to 16 residues. V trimming: 0 bases; J trimming: 2 bases; junction bases outside the gene matches: 9. This CDR3 reads CSARDRDGTGAYEQYF. CDR3 DNA: TGCAGTGCTAGAGATAGGGACGGGACAGGTGCCTACGAGCAGTACTTC.

This clonotype was recorded a few times. The chain combines TRBV19 with TRBJ2-5; TRBD1 is a possible D gene (6 bases). Germline V CDR1 and CDR2: LNHDA, SQIVND (reference sequence). The ends were cut back, 3 bases at V and 5 bases at J, with 16 bases in the middle. The CDR3 totals 15 residues. CDR3 sequence: CASSIGSGVGETQYF. CDR3 in DNA: TGTGCCAGTAGTATTGGGTCAGGGGTAGGGGAGACCCAGTACTTC.

This chain uses TRBV5-6 with TRBJ2-5, with 9 bases aligning to TRBD1. The trim removed 2 bases at V and 5 bases at J, leaving 7 bases unmatched. The CDR3 is 15 residues long. Germline lookup yields CDR1 SGHDT and CDR2 YYEEEE. In nucleotides, the CDR3 is TGTGCCAGCAGCTTCTTAGGGACAGGGAGGGAGACCCAGTACTTC. Translating it yields CASSFLGTGRETQYF.

Comments on this clonotype: A much larger clone sits a single nucleotide away, making a read error possible. The chain links TRBV27 to TRBJ1-6; D possibly corresponds to TRBD1 (5 bases). Germline CDR1 reads MNHEY; CDR2 reads SMNVEV (reference sequence). The CDR3 runs 16 residues. The V and J ends lost 5 bases and 12 bases respectively, with 23 bases between them. The CDR3 is CASSPNILGERLPLHF. The CDR3 DNA follows: TGTGCCAGCAGTCCTAACATTCTAGGGGAGAGGTTACCCCTCCACTTT.

There are many counts of this clonotype. The chain carries TRBV6-2 or TRBV6-3 and TRBJ1-1; maybe TRBD1 (6 bases). Trimming left V 5 bases short and J 0 bases short, with 19 bases between. The germline CDR1 and CDR2 sequences are MNHEY and SVGEGT. The CDR3 runs 17 residues. The chain's CDR3 is CASSGDTHLFMNTEAFF. The CDR3 DNA sequence: TGTGCCAGCAGTGGGGACACTCACCTCTTCATGAACACTGAAGCTTTCTTT.

Many counts were recorded for this clonotype. This sequence joins TRBV5-1 and TRBJ2-2, with 7 positions matching TRBD1. Germline CDR1 SGHRS, CDR2 YFSETQ. V lost 5 bases, J lost 3 bases, and 16 bases stayed unmatched. This CDR3 is built from 18 residues. The CDR3 bases are TGCGCCAGCAGGATCAGTAAGGGACAGCCCCGTTACACCGGGGAGCTGTTTTTT. Its protein is CASRISKGQPRYTGELFF.

In this sample, this clonotype turned up a few times. The gene calls are TRBV7-2 and TRBJ1-5, with D perhaps matching TRBD1 (6 bases). V lost 4 bases and J lost 3, with 22 bases in between. The CDR3 totals 18 residues. Germline V gene lookup returns CDR1 SGHTA and CDR2 FQGNSA. The CDR3 bases are TGTGCCAGCAGCTCCCGAAGTCAGGGGAGGTATAACAATCAGCCCCAGCATTTT. Its protein product is CASSSRSQGRYNNQPQHF.

The chain is built from TRBV6-1 and TRBJ2-1; D is ambiguous. V shed 7 bases and J shed 5 bases, with 6 bases lying between them. Germline V lookup: CDR1 MNHNS, CDR2 SASEGT. The CDR3 sequence is 11 residues long. CDR3 protein: CASKNNNEQFF. CDR3 nucleotide sequence: TGTGCCAGCAAGAATAACAATGAGCAGTTCTTC.

In its sample, this clonotype was seen many times. The CDR3 sequence: CATSDPTDYGGEQYF. The CDR3 nucleotides read TGTGCCACCAGTGACCCGACAGACTACGGGGGAGAGCAGTACTTC. The chain employs TRBV24-1 and TRBJ2-7, with D perhaps matching TRBD2 (6 bases). Germline lookup yields CDR1 KGHDR and CDR2 SFDVKD. CDR3 length: 15 amino acids. The V and J ends lost 4 bases and 7 bases respectively, with 19 bases between them.

This clonotype was counted many times. This sequence joins TRBV28 and TRBJ1-1; 8 bases agree with TRBD1. The germline CDR1 and CDR2 sequences are MDHEN and SYDVKM. The CDR3 is made up of 17 amino acids. The junction had 16 bases not matched to a gene; V was cut back by 6 bases and J by 4 bases. The CDR3: CASRIGYSTGEVTEAFF. The CDR3 DNA follows: TGTGCCAGCAGGATTGGGTACTCGACAGGGGAAGTCACTGAAGCTTTCTTT.

This clonotype was counted a few times. V and J are TRBV7-6 and TRBJ2-2; D unresolved. The germline CDR1 and CDR2 sequences are SGHVS and FNYEAQ. This CDR3 is 17 amino acids long. Trimming took off 1 base at V and 0 bases at J, with 12 bases between the two ends. The CDR3, as DNA: TGTGCCAGCAGCTTAGGTCTTGCCAGCGCGAACACCGGGGAGCTGTTTTTT. Amino acid sequence: CASSLGLASANTGELFF.

This clonotype has at least ten counts. The rearrangement uses TRBV27 and TRBJ1-2, with D perhaps TRBD1 (5 bases). The CDR3 runs to 14 residues. Trimming pared 5 bases from V and 4 bases from J, leaving 14 bases between. Per germline, CDR1 MNHEY and CDR2 SMNVEV (reference sequence). CDR3 sequence reads: CASSPLGPGYGYTF. The CDR3 DNA reads as TGTGCCAGCAGTCCGCTGGGACCGGGCTATGGCTACACCTTC.

The J gene is TRBJ2-7, the V gene TRBV5-4; D unclear. V lost 2 bases and J lost 11, with 14 bases in between. The CDR3 extends over 12 amino acids. Germline V gene data show CDR1 as SGHNT and CDR2 as YYREEE (reference sequence). The CDR3 DNA reads as TGTGCCAGCAGCTTCGTGAATCAGGTCGAGTACTTC. This gives the protein CASSFVNQVEYF. Complete variable domain (other parts from reference TRBV5-4 and TRBJ2-7): ETGVTQSPTHLIKTRGQQVTLRCSSQSGHNTVSWYQQALGQGPQFIFQYYREEENGRGNFPPRFSGLQFPNYSSELNVNALELDDSALYLCASSFVNQVEYFGPGTRLTVT.

As to this clonotype: Given the absence of the conserved phenylalanine or tryptophan at the CDR3 end, a read error is likely. The chain joins TRBV6-1 to TRBJ1-5, with D possibly TRBD1 on 5 matching bases. The CDR3 length is 17 residues. V was pared by 6 bases and J by 5 bases, with 23 bases between. The V gene's germline CDR1 is MNHNS and CDR2 SASEGT. CDR3 nucleotide sequence: TGTGCCAGCAGCCCTCTCAGGGACCCCGCGTACTATCAGCCCCAGCATCTT. Translating gives CASSPLRDPAYYQPQHL.

This clonotype came up a few times. The gene calls are TRBV7-2 and TRBJ2-6; no clear D. CDR3 length equals 17 residues. The V gene lost 5 bases and the J gene lost 8 bases, with 22 bases spanning the gap. The germline gives CDR1 SGHTA, CDR2 FQGNSA. The CDR3 spells CASSPYLGRSISNVLTF. The DNA of the CDR3 is TGTGCCAGCAGCCCTTATTTAGGACGGTCAATTTCCAACGTCCTGACTTTC. The entire variable domain, with the rest obtained from reference TRBV7-2 and TRBJ2-6, is as follows: GAGVSQSPSNKVTEKGKDVELRCDPISGHTALYWYRQSLGQGLEFLIYFQGNSAPDKSGLPSDRFSAERTGGSVSTLTIQRTQQEDSAVYLCASSPYLGRSISNVLTFGAGSRLTVL.

For this clonotype: This sequence may be a read error, since a much larger clone differs from it by one base. CDR3 bases: TGTGCCACCAGCCGAAAGCGGGTCAACACCGGGGAGCTGTTTTTT. Translating gives CATSRKRVNTGELFF. V usage is TRBV7-8 and J usage is TRBJ2-2; D may be TRBD2 (6 bases). The CDR3 length is 15 residues. Germline V lookup: CDR1 SGHVS, CDR2 FQNEAQ.

Notes on this clonotype: One junction end disagrees with the germline gene, perhaps due to a read error. The V and J genes are TRBV7-9 and TRBJ2-7, with TRBD2 matching over 12 bases. The CDR3 runs 17 residues. Germline V gene data show CDR1 as SEHNR and CDR2 as FQNEAQ (reference sequence). The CDR3, as DNA: TGTGCCGGCAGCCCGAACCCAGGGCTAGCGGGAGGGGGAGAGCAGTACTTC. Translating gives CAGSPNPGLAGGGEQYF.

The chain couples TRBV24-1 to TRBJ2-2, with D perhaps assigned TRBD1 or TRBD2 (6 bases each). Germline CDR1 reads KGHDR; CDR2 reads SFDVKD. The CDR3 totals 16 residues. V lost 1 base and J lost 4, with 12 bases in between. The CDR3 DNA reads as TGTGCCACCAGTGATTTCGCGGGACACAGCACCGGGGAGCTGTTTTTT. Its protein is CATSDFAGHSTGELFF.

This clonotype was counted ten times or more. V and J are TRBV28 and TRBJ1-2; 7 positions match TRBD1. This CDR3 is built from 13 residues. V lost 8 bases, J lost 4 bases, and 7 bases stayed unmatched. Germline V gene data show CDR1 as MDHEN and CDR2 as SYDVKM. The CDR3 DNA is TGTGCCAGCCTTAAAGGGGGCTCCTATGGCTACACCTTC. Amino acid sequence: CASLKGGSYGYTF.

This chain links TRBV11-2 with TRBJ2-1; possibly TRBD2 for D (6 bases). Germline CDR1 and CDR2: SGHAT and FQNNGV. V was cut by 6 bases and J by 5 bases, with 14 bases left in between. This CDR3 spans 14 amino acids. CDR3 amino acids: CASSRFAGHNEQFF. The CDR3 DNA sequence: TGTGCCAGCAGTAGGTTTGCGGGGCACAATGAGCAGTTCTTC.

The chain links TRBV5-1 to TRBJ2-5, with TRBD2 identical over 8 bases. The V and J ends lost 0 bases and 4 bases, in that order; junction bases with no gene match: 5. The CDR3 covers 15 residues. Germline V gives CDR1 SGHRS, CDR2 YFSETQ. The CDR3 DNA is TGCGCCAGCAGCTTGGCGGCGGGGGGCGGAGAGACCCAGTACTTC. The encoded protein is CASSLAAGGGETQYF.

Note on this clonotype: It may be a read error: a sequence one base away is much more abundant. The V gene is TRBV11-2, the J gene TRBJ1-2; 8 bases are shared with TRBD1. Per the germline V gene, CDR1 is SGHAT and CDR2 is FQNNGV. This CDR3 region has 15 residues. CDR3 coding DNA: TGTGCCAGCAGCTCGCAGGGGGCGCGGAGCTATAGCTACACCTTC. Residues: CASSSQGARSYSYTF.

This chain links TRBV5-1 with TRBJ1-4; D may be TRBD1 (6 bases). V gave up 0 bases and J gave up 7 bases, with 10 bases separating them. Germline CDR1 SGHRS, CDR2 YFSETQ. The CDR3 spans 14 residues. The CDR3 nucleotides are TGCGCCAGCAGCTTGGCAGGGGCCGGTGAAAAACTGTTTTTT. As protein: CASSLAGAGEKLFF.

The CDR3 loop reads CASSQELADGGGYGYTF. The CDR3, as DNA: TGCGCCAGCAGCCAAGAGCTGGCGGACGGAGGAGGCTATGGCTACACCTTC. This chain uses TRBV4-1 with TRBJ1-2; D gene uncertain. V gave up 0 bases and J gave up 4 bases, with 18 bases separating them. Germline CDR1 and CDR2: MGHRA and YSYEKL. This CDR3 comprises 17 residues.

The DNA for the CDR3 is TGTGCCAGCAGCCCGGGCGGGGGGGCCTACAATGAGCAGTTCTTC. Translating gives CASSPGGGAYNEQFF. This chain connects TRBV11-2 to TRBJ2-1; 9 bases align to TRBD2. The CDR3 is 15 residues long. V shed 5 bases and J 2 bases; nucleotides not matched to a gene: 4. Germline V gene data show CDR1 as SGHAT and CDR2 as FQNNGV.

The rearrangement joins TRBV27 to TRBJ2-3; D unresolved. Between the trimmed V and J ends, which lost 7 bases and 0 bases, there was a span of 11 bases. The length of the CDR3 is 14 residues. The germline V gene has CDR1 MNHEY and CDR2 SMNVEV (reference sequence). This CDR3 is CASTLDASTDTQYF. The CDR3 bases are TGTGCCAGCACCCTAGATGCCAGCACAGATACGCAGTATTTT.

The table lists this clonotype with a few counts. V and J are TRBV11-2 and TRBJ2-1; 16 positions match TRBD2. Germline lookup yields CDR1 SGHAT and CDR2 FQNNGV. This CDR3 comprises 16 residues. V lost 7 bases and J lost 6; bases outside the gene matches: 6. For the CDR3, the DNA is TGTGCCAGCAAGGGACTAGCGGGAGGGCCGGGCAATGAGCAGTTCTTC. Residues: CASKGLAGGPGNEQFF.

The sample holds a few counts of this clonotype. In DNA, the CDR3 is TGTGCCAGCAGGCGAGCGGGGGCAAGCACAGATACGCAGTATTTT. Amino acid sequence: CASRRAGASTDTQYF. The V call is TRBV28, the J call TRBJ2-3; 8 nucleotides align to TRBD2. The CDR3 contains 15 residues. CDR1 and CDR2 (germline): MDHEN, SYDVKM. J lost 0 bases, V lost 6 bases, and 5 bases had no gene match.

This clonotype was counted at least ten times. The genes are TRBV7-2 and TRBJ2-7; D not resolved. There are 13 residues in the CDR3. Trimming removed 0 bases from V and 1 base from J, with 4 bases in between. From germline, CDR1 is SGHTA and CDR2 FQGNSA. The CDR3 DNA reads as TGTGCCAGCAGCTTAGCGACTTCCTACGAGCAGTACTTC. Translating it yields CASSLATSYEQYF.

The rearrangement uses TRBV28 and TRBJ2-2; 8 bases match TRBD1. Germline V gene sequence: CDR1 MDHEN, CDR2 SYDVKM. The V gene end was trimmed by 6 bases and the J gene end by 6 bases; junction bases not matched to a gene: 15. CDR3 length: 17 amino acids. The CDR3 sequence is CASSPLSGGARAGELFF. The CDR3 DNA reads as TGTGCCAGCAGCCCCCTGTCAGGGGGCGCGAGGGCCGGGGAGCTGTTTTTT. Supplemented by reference TRBV28 and TRBJ2-2, the full variable domain reads DVKVTQSSRYLVKRTGEKVFLECVQDMDHENMFWYRQDPGLGLRLIYFSYDVKMKEKGDIPEGYSVSREKKERFSLILESASTNQTSMYLCASSPLSGGARAGELFFGEGSRLTVL.

For this clonotype: With a much larger clone just one base away, this may be a read error. The chain couples TRBV6-1 to TRBJ1-1; D ambiguous. Trimming removed 4 bases at V and 0 bases at J, with 12 bases between. CDR3 length: 15 residues. The germline V gene has CDR1 MNHNS and CDR2 SASEGT. The CDR3 is CASSASSTLNTEAFF. The CDR3, as DNA: TGTGCCAGCAGTGCGAGTTCGACGCTGAACACTGAAGCTTTCTTT.